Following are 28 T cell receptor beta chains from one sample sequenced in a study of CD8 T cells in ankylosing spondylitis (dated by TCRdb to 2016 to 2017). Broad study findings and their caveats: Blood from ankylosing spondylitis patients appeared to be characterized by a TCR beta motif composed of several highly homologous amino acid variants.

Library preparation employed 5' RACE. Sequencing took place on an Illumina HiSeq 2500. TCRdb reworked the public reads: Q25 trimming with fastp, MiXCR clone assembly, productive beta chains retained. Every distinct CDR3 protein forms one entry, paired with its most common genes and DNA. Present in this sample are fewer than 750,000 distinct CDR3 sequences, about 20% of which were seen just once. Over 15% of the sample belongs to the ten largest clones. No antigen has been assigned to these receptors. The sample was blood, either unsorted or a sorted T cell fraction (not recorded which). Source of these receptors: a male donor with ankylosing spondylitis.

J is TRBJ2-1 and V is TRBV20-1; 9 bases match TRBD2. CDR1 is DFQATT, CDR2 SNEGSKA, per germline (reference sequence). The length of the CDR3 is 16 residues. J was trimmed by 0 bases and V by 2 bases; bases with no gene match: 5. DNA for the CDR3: TGCAGTGCTAGAAAATTAGCGGGGGTCTCCTACAATGAGCAGTTCTTC. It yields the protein CSARKLAGVSYNEQFF.

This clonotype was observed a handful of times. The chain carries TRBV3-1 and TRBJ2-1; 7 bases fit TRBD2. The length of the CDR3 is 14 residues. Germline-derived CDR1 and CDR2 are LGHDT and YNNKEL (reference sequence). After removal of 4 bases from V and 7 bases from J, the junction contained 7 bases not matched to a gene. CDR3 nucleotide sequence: TGTGCCAGCAGCCCCCCGACTAGCAGTAATGAGCAGTTCTTC. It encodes CASSPPTSSNEQFF.

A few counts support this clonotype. CDR3 loop: CSARDLVSRGSGEQYF. The DNA for the CDR3 is TGCAGTGCTAGAGATCTGGTCTCTCGAGGGAGCGGCGAGCAGTACTTC. This chain links TRBV20-1 with TRBJ2-7; TRBD2 might be the D (5 bases). The CDR3 extends over 16 amino acids. Trimming took off 0 bases at V and 6 bases at J, with 21 bases between the two ends. Per the germline V gene, CDR1 is DFQATT and CDR2 is SNEGSKA (reference sequence).

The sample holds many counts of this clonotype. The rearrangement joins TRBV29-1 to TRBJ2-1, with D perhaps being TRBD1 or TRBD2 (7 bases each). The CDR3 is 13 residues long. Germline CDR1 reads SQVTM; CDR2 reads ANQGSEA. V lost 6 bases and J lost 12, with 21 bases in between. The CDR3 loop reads CSVGGDSRNRQFF. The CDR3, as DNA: TGCAGCGTGGGGGGGGACAGCCGGAACAGGCAGTTCTTC.

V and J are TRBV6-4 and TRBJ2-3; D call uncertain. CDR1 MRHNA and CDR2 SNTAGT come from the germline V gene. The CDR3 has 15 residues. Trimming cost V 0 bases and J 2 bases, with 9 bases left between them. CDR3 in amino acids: CASSDSWGNTDTQYF. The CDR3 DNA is TGTGCCAGCAGTGACTCGTGGGGAAACACAGATACGCAGTATTTT.

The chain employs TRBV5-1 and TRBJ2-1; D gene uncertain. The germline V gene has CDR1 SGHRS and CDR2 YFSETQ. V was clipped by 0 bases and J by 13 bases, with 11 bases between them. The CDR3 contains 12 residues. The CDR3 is CASSLDQLGQFF. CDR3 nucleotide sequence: TGCGCCAGCAGCTTGGACCAGCTTGGCCAGTTCTTC.

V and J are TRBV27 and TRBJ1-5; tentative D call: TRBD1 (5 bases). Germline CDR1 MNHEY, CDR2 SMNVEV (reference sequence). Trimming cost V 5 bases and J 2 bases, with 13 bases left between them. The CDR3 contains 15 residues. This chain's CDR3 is CASSPPGGGNQPQHF. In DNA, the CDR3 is TGTGCCAGCAGTCCTCCCGGGGGTGGCAATCAGCCCCAGCATTTT.

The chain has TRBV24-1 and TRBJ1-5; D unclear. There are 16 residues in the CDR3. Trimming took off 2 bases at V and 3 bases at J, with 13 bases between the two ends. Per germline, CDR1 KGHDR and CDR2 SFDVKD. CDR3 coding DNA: TGTGCCACCAGTGATTCCCCCCCGGAGATCAATCAGCCCCAGCATTTT. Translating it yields CATSDSPPEINQPQHF.

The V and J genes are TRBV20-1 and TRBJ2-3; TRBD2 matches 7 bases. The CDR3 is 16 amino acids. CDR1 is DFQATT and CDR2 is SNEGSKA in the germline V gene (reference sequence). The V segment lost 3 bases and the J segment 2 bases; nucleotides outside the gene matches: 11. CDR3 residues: CSASPPVAGVTDTQYF. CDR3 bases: TGCAGTGCTAGCCCTCCTGTGGCGGGAGTCACAGATACGCAGTATTTT.

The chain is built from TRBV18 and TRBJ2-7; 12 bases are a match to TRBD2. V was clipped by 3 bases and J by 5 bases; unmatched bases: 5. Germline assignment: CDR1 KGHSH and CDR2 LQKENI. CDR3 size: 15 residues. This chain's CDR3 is CASSPWTSGVHEQYF. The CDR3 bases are TGTGCCAGCTCACCCTGGACTAGCGGGGTACACGAGCAGTACTTC.

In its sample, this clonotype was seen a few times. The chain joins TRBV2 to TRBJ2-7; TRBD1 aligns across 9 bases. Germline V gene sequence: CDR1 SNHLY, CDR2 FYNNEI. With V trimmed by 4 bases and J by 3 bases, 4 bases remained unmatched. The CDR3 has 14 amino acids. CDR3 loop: CASSVGTGIYEQYF. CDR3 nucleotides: TGTGCCAGCAGTGTCGGGACAGGGATCTACGAGCAGTACTTC.

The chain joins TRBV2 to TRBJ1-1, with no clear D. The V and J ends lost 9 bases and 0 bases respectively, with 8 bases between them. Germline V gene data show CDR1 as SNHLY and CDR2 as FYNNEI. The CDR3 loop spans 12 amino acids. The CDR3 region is CASPYMNTEAFF. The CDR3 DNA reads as TGTGCCAGTCCATATATGAACACTGAAGCTTTCTTT.

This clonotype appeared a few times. The CDR3 here is CASSLTSSTYEQYF. CDR3 sequence (DNA): TGTGCCAGCAGCTTAACTAGCAGCACCTACGAGCAGTACTTC. V gene TRBV7-2 combines with J gene TRBJ2-7, with D maybe TRBD2 (6 bases). Per the germline V gene, CDR1 is SGHTA and CDR2 is FQGNSA. The length of the CDR3 is 14 residues. Trimming took 2 bases from V and 2 from J, leaving 10 bases between them.

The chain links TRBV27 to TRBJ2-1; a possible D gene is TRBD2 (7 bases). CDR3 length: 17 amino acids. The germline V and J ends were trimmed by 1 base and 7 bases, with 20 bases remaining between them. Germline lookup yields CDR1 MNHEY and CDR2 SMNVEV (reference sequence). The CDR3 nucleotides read TGTGCCAGCAGTTTATTTGCGTATGAAGGGAGGGGGAATGAGCAGTTCTTC. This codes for CASSLFAYEGRGNEQFF.

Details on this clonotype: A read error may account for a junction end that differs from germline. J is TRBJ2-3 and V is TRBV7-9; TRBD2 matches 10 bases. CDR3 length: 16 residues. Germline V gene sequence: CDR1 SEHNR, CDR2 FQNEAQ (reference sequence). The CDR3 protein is CATSLPSGRSTDTQYF. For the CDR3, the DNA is TGTGCCACCAGCTTACCTAGCGGGAGAAGCACAGATACGCAGTATTTT. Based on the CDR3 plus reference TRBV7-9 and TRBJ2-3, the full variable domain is DTGVSQNPRHKITKRGQNVTFRCDPISEHNRLYWYRQTLGQGPEFLTYFQNEAQLEKSRLLSDRFSAERPKGSFSTLEIQRTEQGDSAMYLCATSLPSGRSTDTQYFGPGTRLTVL.

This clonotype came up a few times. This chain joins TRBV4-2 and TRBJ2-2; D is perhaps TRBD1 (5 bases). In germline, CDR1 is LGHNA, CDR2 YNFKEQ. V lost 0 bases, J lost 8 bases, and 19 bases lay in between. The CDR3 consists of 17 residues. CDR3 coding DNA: TGTGCCAGCAGCCAAGACAGGGATAACCCCTCTCCAGGGGAGCTGTTTTTT. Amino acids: CASSQDRDNPSPGELFF.

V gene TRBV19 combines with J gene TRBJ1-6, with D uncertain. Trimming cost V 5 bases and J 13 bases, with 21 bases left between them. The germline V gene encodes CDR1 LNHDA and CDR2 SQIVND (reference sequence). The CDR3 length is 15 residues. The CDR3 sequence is CASSAAAASYGPLHF. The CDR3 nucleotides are TGTGCCAGTAGTGCTGCGGCAGCCTCGTATGGCCCCCTCCACTTT.

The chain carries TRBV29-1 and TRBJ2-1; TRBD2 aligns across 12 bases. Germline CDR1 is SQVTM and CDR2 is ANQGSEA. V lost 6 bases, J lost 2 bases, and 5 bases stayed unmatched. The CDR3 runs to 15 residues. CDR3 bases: TGCAGCGTGCGGACTAGCGGGGATCCCTACAATGAGCAGTTCTTC. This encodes CSVRTSGDPYNEQFF.

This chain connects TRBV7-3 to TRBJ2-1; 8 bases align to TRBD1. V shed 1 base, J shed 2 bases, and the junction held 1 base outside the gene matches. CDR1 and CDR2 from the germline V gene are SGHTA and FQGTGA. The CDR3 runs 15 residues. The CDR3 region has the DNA TGTGCCAGCAGCTTAAACAGGGGGACCTACAATGAGCAGTTCTTC. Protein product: CASSLNRGTYNEQFF.

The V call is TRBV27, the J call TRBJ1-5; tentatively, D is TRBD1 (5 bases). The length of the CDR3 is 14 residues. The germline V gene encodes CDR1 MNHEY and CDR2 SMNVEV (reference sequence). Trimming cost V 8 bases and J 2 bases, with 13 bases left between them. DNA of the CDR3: TGTGCCAGCCACCCAGGGAGAGGCAATCAGCCCCAGCATTTT. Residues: CASHPGRGNQPQHF.

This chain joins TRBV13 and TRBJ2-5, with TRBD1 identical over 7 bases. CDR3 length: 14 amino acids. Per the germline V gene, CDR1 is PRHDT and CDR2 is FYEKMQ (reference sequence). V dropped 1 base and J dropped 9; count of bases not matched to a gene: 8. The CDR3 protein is CASSLADRVAAQYF. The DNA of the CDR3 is TGTGCCAGCAGCTTAGCCGACAGGGTGGCGGCCCAGTACTTC.

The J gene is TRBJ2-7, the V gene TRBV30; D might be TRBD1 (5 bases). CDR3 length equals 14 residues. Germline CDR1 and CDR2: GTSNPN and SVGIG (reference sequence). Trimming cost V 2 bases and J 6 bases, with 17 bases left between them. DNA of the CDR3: TGTGCCTGGAGTTTAGGGGCGAGAAGGACCGAGCAGTACTTC. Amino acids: CAWSLGARRTEQYF.

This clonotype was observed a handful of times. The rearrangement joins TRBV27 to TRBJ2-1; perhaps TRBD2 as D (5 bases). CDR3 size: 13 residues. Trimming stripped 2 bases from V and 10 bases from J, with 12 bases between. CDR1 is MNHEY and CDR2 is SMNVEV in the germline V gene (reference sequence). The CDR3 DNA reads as TGTGCCAGCAGTTTAAGGGTGGGCGGGGAGCAGTTCTTC. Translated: CASSLRVGGEQFF.

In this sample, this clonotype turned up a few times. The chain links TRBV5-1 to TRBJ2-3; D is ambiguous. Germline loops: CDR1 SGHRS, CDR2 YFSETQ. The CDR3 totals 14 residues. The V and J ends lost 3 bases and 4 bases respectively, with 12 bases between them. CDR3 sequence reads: CASSYGKGADTQYF. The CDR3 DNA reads TGCGCCAGCAGCTACGGAAAGGGTGCAGATACGCAGTATTTT.

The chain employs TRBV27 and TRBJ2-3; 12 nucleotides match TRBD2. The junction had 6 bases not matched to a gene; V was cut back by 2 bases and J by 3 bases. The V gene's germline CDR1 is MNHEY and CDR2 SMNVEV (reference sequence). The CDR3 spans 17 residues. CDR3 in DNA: TGTGCCAGCAGTTTAACTAGCGGGGGGCCGCCGACAGATACGCAGTATTTT. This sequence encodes CASSLTSGGPPTDTQYF.

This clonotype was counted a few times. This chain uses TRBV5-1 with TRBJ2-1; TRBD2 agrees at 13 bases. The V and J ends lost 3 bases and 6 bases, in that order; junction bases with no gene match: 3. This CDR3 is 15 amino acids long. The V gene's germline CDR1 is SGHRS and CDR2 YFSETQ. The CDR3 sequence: CASSWTSGSSNEQFF. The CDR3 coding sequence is TGCGCCAGCAGCTGGACTAGCGGGAGTTCCAATGAGCAGTTCTTC.

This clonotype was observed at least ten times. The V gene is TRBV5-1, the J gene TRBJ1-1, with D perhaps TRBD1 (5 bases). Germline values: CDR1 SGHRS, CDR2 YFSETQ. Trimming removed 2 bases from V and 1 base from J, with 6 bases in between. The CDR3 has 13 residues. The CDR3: CASSFTGNTEAFF. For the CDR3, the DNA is TGCGCCAGCAGCTTTACAGGGAACACTGAAGCTTTCTTT. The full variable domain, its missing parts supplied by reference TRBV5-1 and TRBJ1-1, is KAGVTQTPRYLIKTRGQQVTLSCSPISGHRSVSWYQQTPGQGLQFLFEYFSETQRNKGNFPGRFSGRQFSNSRSEMNVSTLELGDSALYLCASSFTGNTEAFFGQGTRLTVV.

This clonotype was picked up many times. This CDR3 reads CSATGQVEAFF. As DNA, the CDR3 is TGCAGTGCTACCGGACAGGTTGAAGCTTTCTTT. The gene calls are TRBV20-1 and TRBJ1-1, with 7 nucleotides matching TRBD1. The germline gives CDR1 DFQATT, CDR2 SNEGSKA (reference sequence). The ends lost 4 bases at V and 7 bases at J; junction bases unmatched: 3. The CDR3 totals 11 residues.